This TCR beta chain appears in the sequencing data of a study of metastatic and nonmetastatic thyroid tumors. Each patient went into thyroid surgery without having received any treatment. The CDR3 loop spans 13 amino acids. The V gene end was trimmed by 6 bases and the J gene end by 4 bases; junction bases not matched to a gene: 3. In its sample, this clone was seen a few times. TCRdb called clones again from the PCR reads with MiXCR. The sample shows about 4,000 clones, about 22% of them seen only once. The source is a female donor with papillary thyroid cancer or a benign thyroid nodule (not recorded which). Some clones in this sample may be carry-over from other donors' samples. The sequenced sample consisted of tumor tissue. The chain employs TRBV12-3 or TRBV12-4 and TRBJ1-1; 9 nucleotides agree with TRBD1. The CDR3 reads CASRGTGLTEAFF. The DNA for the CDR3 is TGTGCCAGCAGAGGGACAGGGCTCACTGAAGCTTTCTTT.